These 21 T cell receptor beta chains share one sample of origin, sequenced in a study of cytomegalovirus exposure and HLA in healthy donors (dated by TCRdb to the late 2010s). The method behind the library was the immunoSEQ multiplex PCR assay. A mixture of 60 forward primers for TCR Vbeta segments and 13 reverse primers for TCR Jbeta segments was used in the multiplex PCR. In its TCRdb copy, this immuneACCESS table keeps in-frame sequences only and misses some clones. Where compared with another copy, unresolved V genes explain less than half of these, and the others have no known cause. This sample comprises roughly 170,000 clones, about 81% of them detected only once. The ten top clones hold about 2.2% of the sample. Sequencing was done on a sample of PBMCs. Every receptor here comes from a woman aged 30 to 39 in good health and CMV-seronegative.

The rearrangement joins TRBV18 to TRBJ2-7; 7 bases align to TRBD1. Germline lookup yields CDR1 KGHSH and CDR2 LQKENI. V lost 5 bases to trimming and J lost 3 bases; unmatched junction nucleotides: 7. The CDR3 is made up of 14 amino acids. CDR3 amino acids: CASSEGQLIYEQYF. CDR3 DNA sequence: TGTGCCAGCTCAGAGGGACAGCTCATCTACGAGCAGTACTTC.

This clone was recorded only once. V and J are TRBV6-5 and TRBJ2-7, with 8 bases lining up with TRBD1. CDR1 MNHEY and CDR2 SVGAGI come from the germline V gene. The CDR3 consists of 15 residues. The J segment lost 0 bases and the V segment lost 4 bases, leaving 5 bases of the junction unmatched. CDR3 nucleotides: TGTGCCAGCAGTTTGGGACAGGCAACCTCCTACGAGCAGTACTTC. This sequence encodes CASSLGQATSYEQYF.

In DNA form, the CDR3 reads TGTGCCAGCTCCGCCCCGGGGGAAAACTCCTACAATGAGCAGTTCTTC. This sequence encodes CASSAPGENSYNEQFF. The chain employs TRBV7-2 and TRBJ2-1, with D maybe TRBD2 (6 bases). The CDR3 spans 16 residues. Between the trimmed V and J ends, which lost 8 bases and 0 bases, there was a span of 17 bases. CDR1 is SGHTA and CDR2 is FQGNSA in the germline V gene. The variable domain in full, with the rest retrieved from reference TRBV7-2 and TRBJ2-1, is GAGVSQSPSNKVTEKGKDVELRCDPISGHTALYWYRQSLGQGLEFLIYFQGNSAPDKSGLPSDRFSAERTGGSVSTLTIQRTQQEDSAVYLCASSAPGENSYNEQFFGPGTRLTVL.

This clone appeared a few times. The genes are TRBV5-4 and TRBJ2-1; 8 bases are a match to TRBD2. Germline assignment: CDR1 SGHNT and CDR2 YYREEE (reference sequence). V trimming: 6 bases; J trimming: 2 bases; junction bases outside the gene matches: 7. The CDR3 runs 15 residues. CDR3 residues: CASNMGAGAYNEQFF. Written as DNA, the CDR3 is TGTGCCAGCAATATGGGAGCGGGGGCCTACAATGAGCAGTTCTTC.

The CDR3, as DNA: TGTGCCAGCTCACCTTTCCGACAGGGCGGTACTAATGAAAAACTGTTTTTT. Translation: CASSPFRQGGTNEKLFF. V is TRBV18 and J is TRBJ1-4, with 7 bases aligning to TRBD1. The trim removed 3 bases at V and 2 bases at J, leaving 9 bases unmatched. Per the germline V gene, CDR1 is KGHSH and CDR2 is LQKENI. The CDR3 spans 17 residues.

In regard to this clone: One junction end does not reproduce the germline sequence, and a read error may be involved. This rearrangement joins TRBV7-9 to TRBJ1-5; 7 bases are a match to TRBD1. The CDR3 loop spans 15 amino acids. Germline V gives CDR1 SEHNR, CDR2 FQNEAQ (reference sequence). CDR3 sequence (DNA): TGTTCCAGCAGCTTAGTTACAGGGGACAATCAGCCCCAGCATTTT. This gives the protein CSSSLVTGDNQPQHF.

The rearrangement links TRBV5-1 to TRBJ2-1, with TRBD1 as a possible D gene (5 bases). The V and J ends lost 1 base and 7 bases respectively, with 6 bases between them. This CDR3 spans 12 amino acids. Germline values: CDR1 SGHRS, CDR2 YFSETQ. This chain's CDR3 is CASSLTGNEQFF. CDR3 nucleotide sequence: TGCGCCAGCAGCTTGACAGGAAATGAGCAGTTCTTC. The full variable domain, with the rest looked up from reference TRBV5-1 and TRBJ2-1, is KAGVTQTPRYLIKTRGQQVTLSCSPISGHRSVSWYQQTPGQGLQFLFEYFSETQRNKGNFPGRFSGRQFSNSRSEMNVSTLELGDSALYLCASSLTGNEQFFGPGTRLTVL.

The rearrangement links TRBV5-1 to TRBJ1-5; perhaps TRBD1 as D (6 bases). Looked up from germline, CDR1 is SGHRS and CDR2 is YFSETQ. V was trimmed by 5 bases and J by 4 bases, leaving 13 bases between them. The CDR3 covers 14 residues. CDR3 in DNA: TGCGCCAGCAGTTCAGGGGTCCGGAATCAGCCCCAGCATTTT. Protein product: CASSSGVRNQPQHF.

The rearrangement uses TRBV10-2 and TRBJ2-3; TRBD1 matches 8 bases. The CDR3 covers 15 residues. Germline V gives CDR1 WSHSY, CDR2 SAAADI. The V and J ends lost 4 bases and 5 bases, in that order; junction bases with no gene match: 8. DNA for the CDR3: TGCGCCAGCAGTGTTTCTACAGGGGGAGGAGATACGCAGTATTTT. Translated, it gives CASSVSTGGGDTQYF.

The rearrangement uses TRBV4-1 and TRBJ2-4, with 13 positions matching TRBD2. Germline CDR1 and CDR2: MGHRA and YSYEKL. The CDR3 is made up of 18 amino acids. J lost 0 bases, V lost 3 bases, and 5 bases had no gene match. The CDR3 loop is CASSQGLAGLLAKNIQYF. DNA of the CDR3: TGCGCCAGCAGCCAGGGACTAGCGGGGTTACTAGCCAAAAACATTCAGTACTTC.

DNA for the CDR3: TGTGCCAGCAGTGAGACGGGACTCCTGCGCAATGAGCAGTTCTTC. The encoded protein is CASSETGLLRNEQFF. The chain carries TRBV2 and TRBJ2-1, with D possibly being TRBD2 (6 bases). The CDR3 has 15 residues. V shed 3 bases and J shed 6 bases, with 15 bases lying between them. Germline V gives CDR1 SNHLY, CDR2 FYNNEI.

DNA of the CDR3: TGTGCCAGCAGCTCGAGACAGGGCGGAGAGACCCAGTACTTC. Translated: CASSSRQGGETQYF. V usage is TRBV7-7 and J usage is TRBJ2-5, with 7 positions matching TRBD1. The CDR3 runs to 14 residues. Germline V gives CDR1 SSHAT, CDR2 FNYEAQ (reference sequence). V was pared by 4 bases and J by 4 bases, with 6 bases of the junction left unmatched.

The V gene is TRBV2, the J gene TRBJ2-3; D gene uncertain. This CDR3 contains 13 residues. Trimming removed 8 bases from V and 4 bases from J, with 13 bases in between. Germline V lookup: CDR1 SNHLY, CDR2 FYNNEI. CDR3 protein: CASSSPAADTQYF. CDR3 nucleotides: TGTGCCAGCTCCAGTCCCGCCGCAGATACGCAGTATTTT.

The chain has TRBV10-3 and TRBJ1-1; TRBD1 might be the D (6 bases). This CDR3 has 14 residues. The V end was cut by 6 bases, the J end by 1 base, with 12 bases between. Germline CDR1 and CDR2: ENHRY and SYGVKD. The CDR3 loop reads CAISQGRENTEAFF. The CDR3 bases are TGTGCCATCAGCCAGGGGAGGGAGAACACTGAAGCTTTCTTT.

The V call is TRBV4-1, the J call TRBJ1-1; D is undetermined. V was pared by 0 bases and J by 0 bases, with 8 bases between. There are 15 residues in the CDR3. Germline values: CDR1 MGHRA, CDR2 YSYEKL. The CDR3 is CASSQDRLLNTEAFF. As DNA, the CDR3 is TGCGCCAGCAGCCAAGACCGTCTACTGAACACTGAAGCTTTCTTT.

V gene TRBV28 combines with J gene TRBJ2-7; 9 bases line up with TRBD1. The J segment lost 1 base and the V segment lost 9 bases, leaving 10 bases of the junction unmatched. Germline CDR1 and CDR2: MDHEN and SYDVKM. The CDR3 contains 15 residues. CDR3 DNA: TGTGCCAGTGACACTGACGGGACAGGGTCCTACGAGCAGTACTTC. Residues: CASDTDGTGSYEQYF.

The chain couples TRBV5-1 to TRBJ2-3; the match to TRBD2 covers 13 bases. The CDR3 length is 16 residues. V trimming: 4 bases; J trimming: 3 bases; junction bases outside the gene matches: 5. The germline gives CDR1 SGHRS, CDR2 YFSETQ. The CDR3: CASSAGLAGRTDTQYF. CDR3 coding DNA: TGCGCCAGCAGCGCGGGACTAGCGGGGAGAACAGATACGCAGTATTTT.

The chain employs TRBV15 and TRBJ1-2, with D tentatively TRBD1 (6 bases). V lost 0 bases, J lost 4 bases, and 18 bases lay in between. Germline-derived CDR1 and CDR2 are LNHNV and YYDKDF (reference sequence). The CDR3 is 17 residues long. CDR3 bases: TGTGCCACCAGCAGAGACCCGGGACACTCGGGACGCTATGGCTACACCTTC. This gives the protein CATSRDPGHSGRYGYTF. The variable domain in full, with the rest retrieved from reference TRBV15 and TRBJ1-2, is DAMVIQNPRYQVTQFGKPVTLSCSQTLNHNVMYWYQQKSSQAPKLLFHYYDKDFNNEADTPDNFQSRRPNTSFCFLDIRSPGLGDTAMYLCATSRDPGHSGRYGYTFGSGTRLTVV.

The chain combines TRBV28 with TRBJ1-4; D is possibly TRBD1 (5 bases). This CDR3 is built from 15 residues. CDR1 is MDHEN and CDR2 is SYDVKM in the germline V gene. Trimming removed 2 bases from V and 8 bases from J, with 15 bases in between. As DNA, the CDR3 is TGTGCCAGCAGTTTAGTTACAGGCTTTTACGAAAAACTGTTTTTT. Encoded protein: CASSLVTGFYEKLFF.

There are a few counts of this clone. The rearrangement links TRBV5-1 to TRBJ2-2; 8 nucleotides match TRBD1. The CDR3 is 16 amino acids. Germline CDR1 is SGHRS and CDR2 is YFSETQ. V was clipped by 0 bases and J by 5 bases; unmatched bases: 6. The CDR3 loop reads CASSLDLWTGTGELFF. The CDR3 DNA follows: TGCGCCAGCAGCTTGGACCTCTGGACAGGGACCGGGGAGCTGTTTTTT.

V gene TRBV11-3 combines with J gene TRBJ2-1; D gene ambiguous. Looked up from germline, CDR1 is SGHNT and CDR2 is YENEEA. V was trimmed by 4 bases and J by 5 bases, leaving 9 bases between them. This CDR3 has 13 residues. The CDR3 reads CASSSPRDNEQFF. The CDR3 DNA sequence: TGTGCCAGCAGCTCCCCGCGCGACAATGAGCAGTTCTTC.